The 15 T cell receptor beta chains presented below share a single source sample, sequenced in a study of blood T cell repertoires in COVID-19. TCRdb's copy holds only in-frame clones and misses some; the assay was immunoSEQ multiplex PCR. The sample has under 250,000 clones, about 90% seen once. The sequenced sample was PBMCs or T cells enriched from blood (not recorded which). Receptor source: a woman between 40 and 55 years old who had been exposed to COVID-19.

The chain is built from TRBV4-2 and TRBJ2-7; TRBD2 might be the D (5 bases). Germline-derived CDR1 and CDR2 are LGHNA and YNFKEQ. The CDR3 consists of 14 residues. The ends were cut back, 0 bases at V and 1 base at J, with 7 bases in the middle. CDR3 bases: TGTGCCAGCAGCCAAGATACGGGGTCCTACGAGCAGTACTTC. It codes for CASSQDTGSYEQYF.

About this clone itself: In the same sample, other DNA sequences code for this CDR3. The CDR3 loop is CASSAYEQYF. In DNA form, the CDR3 reads TGTGCCAGCAGTGCGTACGAGCAGTACTTC. This chain connects TRBV2 to TRBJ2-7; D is undetermined. The CDR3 is 10 amino acids. Germline V CDR1 and CDR2: SNHLY, FYNNEI. V was shortened by 4 bases and J by 4 bases, with 2 bases between the two germline ends.

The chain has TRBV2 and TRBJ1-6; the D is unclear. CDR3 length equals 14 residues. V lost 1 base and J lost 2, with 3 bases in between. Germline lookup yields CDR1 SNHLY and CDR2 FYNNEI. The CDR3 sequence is CASSEVTYNSPLHF. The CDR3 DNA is TGTGCCAGCAGTGAAGTCACCTATAATTCACCCCTCCACTTT.

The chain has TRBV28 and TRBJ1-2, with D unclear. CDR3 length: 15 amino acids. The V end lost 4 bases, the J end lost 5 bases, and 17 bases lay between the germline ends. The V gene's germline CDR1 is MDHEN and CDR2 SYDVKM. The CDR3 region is CASSYSGEFGYGYTF. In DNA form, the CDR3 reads TGTGCCAGCAGTTATTCAGGCGAGTTTGGGTATGGCTACACCTTC.

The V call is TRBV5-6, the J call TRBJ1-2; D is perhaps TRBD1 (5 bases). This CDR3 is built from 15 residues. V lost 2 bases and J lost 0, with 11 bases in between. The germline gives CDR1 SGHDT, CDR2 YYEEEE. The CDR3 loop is CASSFGTEANYGYTF. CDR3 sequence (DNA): TGTGCCAGCAGCTTTGGGACTGAAGCTAACTATGGCTACACCTTC.

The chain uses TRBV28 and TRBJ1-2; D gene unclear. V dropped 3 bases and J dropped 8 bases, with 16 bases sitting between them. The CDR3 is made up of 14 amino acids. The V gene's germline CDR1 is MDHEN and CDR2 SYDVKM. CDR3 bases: TGTGCCAGCAGTTTTAAGACGAGAGGGCGAGGCTACACCTTC. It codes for CASSFKTRGRGYTF.

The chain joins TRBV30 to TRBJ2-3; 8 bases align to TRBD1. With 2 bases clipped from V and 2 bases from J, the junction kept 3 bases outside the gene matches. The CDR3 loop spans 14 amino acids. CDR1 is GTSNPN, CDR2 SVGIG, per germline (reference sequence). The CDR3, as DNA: TGTGCCTGGAGTACAGGGGGTTCCACAGATACGCAGTATTTT. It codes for CAWSTGGSTDTQYF. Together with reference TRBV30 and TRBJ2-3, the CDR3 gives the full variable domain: SQTIHQWPATLVQPVGSPLSLECTVEGTSNPNLYWYRQAAGRGLQLLFYSVGIGQISSEVPQNLSASRPQDRQFILSSKKLLLSDSGFYLCAWSTGGSTDTQYFGPGTRLTVL.

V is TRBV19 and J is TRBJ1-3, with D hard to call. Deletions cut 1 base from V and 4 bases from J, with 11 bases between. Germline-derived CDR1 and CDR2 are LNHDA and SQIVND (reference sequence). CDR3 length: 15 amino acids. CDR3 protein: CASSIGLRKGNTIYF. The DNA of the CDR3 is TGTGCCAGTAGTATAGGCTTGCGAAAGGGAAACACCATATATTTT.

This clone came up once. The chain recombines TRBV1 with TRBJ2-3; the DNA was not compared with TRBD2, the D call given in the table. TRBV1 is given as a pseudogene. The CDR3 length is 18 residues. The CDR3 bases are TGCACCAGCAGCCAAGAGCCCCCCCTAGCGGGGGACACAGATACGCAGTATTTT. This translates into CTSSQEPPLAGDTDTQYF.

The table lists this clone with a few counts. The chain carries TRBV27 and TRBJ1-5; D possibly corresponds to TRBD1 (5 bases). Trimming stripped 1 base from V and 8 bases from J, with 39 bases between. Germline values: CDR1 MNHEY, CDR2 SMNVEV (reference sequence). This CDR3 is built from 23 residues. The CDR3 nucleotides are TGTGCCAGCAGTTTATATCAATTCCCTAAACGGCGGGGGAATGGGTCCCTGGCGAAGCCCCAGCATTTT. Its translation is CASSLYQFPKRRGNGSLAKPQHF.

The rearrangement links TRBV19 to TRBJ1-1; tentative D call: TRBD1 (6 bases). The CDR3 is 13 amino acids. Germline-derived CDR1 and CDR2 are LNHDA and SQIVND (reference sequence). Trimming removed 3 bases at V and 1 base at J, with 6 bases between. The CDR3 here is CASSMTGNTEAFF. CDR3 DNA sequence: TGTGCCAGTAGTATGACAGGGAACACTGAAGCTTTCTTT.

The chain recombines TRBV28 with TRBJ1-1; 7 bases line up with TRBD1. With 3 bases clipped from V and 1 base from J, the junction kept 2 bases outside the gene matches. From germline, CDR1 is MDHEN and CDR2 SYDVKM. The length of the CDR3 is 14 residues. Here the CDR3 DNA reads TGTGCCAGCAGTTTGCCAGGGGGGAACACTGAAGCTTTCTTT. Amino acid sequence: CASSLPGGNTEAFF.

The CDR3 DNA is TGTGCCAGCAGCGGGGGGAGGGCTCAGCCCCAGCATTTT. Amino acids: CASSGGRAQPQHF. The V call is TRBV13, the J call TRBJ1-5, with D possibly being TRBD1 (5 bases). V lost 5 bases and J lost 6, with 11 bases in between. CDR3 length equals 13 residues. Per germline, CDR1 PRHDT and CDR2 FYEKMQ (reference sequence). The variable domain in full, with the rest retrieved from reference TRBV13 and TRBJ1-5, is AAGVIQSPRHLIKEKRETATLKCYPIPRHDTVYWYQQGPGQDPQFLISFYEKMQSDKGSIPDRFSAQQFSDYHSELNMSSLELGDSALYFCASSGGRAQPQHFGDGTRLSIL.

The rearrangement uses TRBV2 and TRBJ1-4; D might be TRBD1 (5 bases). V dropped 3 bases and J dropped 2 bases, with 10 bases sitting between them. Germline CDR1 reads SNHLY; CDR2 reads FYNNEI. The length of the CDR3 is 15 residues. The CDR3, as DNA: TGTGCCAGCAGTGAGCCGGGGGTTACTAATGAAAAACTGTTTTTT. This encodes CASSEPGVTNEKLFF.

This CDR3 reads CASRAGGVGANVLTF. The DNA for the CDR3 is TGTGCCAGCAGGGCAGGGGGCGTTGGGGCCAACGTCCTGACTTTC. This chain joins TRBV5-6 and TRBJ2-6; TRBD1 agrees at 8 bases. CDR3 length: 15 residues. Germline CDR1 is SGHDT and CDR2 is YYEEEE. V dropped 5 bases and J dropped 3; count of bases not matched to a gene: 4.